The T cell receptor (beta chain) under discussion was sequenced for a study of patients and donors after allogeneic stem cell transplantation. CDR1 is SEHNR and CDR2 is FQNEAQ in the germline V gene (reference sequence). There are 15 residues in the CDR3. Trimming removed 5 bases from V and 7 bases from J, with 17 bases in between. TCRdb called the RT-PCR reads again in MiXCR, with one record for every CDR3 protein. The data contain roughly 960,000 distinct CDR3 sequences, approximately 19% of them seen just once; the ten biggest clones take up around 5.5%. Sequencing was performed on blood, either unsorted or a sorted T cell fraction (not recorded which). This TCR was recovered from a human donor who was either an allogeneic HSCT recipient or a stem cell or donor lymphocyte infusion donor (not recorded which). It is not recorded whose cells these are; they may come from a transplant donor. The chain combines TRBV7-9 with TRBJ1-4, with D uncertain. The CDR3 DNA reads as TGTGCCAGCAGCCTAGTCGCCAAGGACGGTGAAAAACTGTTTTTT. It encodes CASSLVAKDGEKLFF.